This TCR beta chain was recorded in a study of T-cell memory formation after mild COVID-19. Overall study results and limits: Pre-infection memory showed some responding clones, and this suggested that cross-reactive memory joined.

From 5'RACE with constant-segment primers came TCR alpha and TCR beta cDNA libraries that carried sample barcodes and UMIs. TCRdb reprocessed the 5' RACE reads via MiXCR and lists one record per CDR3 protein. The sample records hundreds of thousands of distinct CDR3 sequences, over 15% being singletons. This clonotype has just a few counts. Its antigen remains unidentified. CDR3 length: 14 amino acids. Germline loops: CDR1 MGHRA, CDR2 YSYEKL. With V trimmed by 3 bases and J by 10 bases, 9 bases remained unmatched. Input material: PBMCs or a T cell subset sorted from them (not recorded which). The rearrangement uses TRBV4-1 and TRBJ2-1; 7 bases match TRBD1. This clonotype was obtained from an adult woman who had mild COVID-19 (a few samples of this study predate the infection). Cell type and time point are not known. This chain's CDR3 is CASSQYRGLGEQFF. For the CDR3, the DNA is TGCGCCAGCAGCCAGTACAGGGGTCTCGGGGAGCAGTTCTTC.